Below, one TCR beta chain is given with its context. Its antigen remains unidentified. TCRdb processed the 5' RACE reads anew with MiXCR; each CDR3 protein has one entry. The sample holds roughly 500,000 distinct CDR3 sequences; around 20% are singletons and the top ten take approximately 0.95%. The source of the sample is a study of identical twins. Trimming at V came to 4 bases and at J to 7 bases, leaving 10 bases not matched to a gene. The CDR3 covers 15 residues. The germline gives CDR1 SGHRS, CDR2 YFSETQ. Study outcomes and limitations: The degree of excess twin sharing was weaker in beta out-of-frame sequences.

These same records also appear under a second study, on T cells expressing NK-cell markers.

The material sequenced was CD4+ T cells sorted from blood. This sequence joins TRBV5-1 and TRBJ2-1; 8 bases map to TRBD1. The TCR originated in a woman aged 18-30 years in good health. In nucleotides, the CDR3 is TGCGCCAGCAGCCTGGACAGGGACGGTTGGAATGAGCAGTTCTTC. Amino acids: CASSLDRDGWNEQFF.